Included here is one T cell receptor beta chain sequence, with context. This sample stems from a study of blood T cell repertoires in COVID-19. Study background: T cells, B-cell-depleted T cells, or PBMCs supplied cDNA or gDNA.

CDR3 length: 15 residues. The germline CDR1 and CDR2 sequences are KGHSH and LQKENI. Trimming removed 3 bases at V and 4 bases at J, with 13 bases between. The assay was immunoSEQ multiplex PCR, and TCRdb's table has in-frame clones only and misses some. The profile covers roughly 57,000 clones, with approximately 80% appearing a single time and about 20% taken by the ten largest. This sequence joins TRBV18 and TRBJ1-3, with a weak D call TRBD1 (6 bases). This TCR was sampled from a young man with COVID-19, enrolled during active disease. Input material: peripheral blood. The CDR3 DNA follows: TGTGCCAGCTCACCCACTACAGGGTACGGAAACACCATATATTTT. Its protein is CASSPTTGYGNTIYF.